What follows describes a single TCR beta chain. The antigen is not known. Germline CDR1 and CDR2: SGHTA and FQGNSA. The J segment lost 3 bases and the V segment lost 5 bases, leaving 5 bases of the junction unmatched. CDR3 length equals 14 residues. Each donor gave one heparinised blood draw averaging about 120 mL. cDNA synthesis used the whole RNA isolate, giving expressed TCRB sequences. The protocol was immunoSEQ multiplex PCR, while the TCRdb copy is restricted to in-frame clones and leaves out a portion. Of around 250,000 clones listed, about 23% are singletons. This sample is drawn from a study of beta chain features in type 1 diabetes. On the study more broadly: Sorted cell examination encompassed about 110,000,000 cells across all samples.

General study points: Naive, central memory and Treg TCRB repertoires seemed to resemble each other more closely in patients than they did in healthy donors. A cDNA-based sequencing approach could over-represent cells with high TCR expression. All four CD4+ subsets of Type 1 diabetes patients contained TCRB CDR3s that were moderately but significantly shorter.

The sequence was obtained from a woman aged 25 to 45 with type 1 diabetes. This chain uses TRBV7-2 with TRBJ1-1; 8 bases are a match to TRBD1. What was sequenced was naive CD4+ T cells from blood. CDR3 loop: CASSATQGDTEAFF. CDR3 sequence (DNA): TGTGCCAGCAGCGCTACACAGGGGGACACTGAAGCTTTCTTT.